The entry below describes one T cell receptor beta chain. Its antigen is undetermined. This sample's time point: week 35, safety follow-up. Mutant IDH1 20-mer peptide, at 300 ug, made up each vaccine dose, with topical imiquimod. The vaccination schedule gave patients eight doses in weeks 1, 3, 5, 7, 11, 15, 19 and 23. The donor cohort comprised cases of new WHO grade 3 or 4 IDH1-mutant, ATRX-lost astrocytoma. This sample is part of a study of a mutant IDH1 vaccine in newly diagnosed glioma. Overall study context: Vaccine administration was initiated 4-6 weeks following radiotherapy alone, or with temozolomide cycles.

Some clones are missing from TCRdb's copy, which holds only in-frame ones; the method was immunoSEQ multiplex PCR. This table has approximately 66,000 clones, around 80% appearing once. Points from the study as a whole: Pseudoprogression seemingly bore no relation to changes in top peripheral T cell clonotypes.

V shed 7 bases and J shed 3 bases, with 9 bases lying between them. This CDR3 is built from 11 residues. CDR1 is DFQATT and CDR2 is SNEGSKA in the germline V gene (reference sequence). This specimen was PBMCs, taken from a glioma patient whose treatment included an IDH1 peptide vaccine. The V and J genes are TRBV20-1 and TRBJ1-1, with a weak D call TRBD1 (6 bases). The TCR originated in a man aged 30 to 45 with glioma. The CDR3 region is CSGTGYTEAFF. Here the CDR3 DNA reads TGCAGTGGTACAGGGTACACTGAAGCTTTCTTT.